The sequence of this T cell receptor beta chain was determined in a study of OX40 agonist ivuxolimab in advanced cancers. General study findings and limits: Among patients with partial responses at 0.1-3.0 mg/kg, clonal expansion was among the lowest. Compared with CD4+, CD8+ T cells on average had more expanded clones.

TCRdb's copy holds only in-frame clones and misses some; the assay was immunoSEQ multiplex PCR. The sample lists some 95,000 clones, roughly 84% occurring once. Trimming cost V 6 bases and J 6 bases; bases outside gene matches: 13. Germline CDR1 is MDHEN and CDR2 is SYDVKM. CDR3 size: 18 residues. Patients who had autoimmune disease history or got systemic immunosuppression were left out. Regarding this clone: The target antigen is unknown.

The chain recombines TRBV28 with TRBJ2-2; 13 positions agree with TRBD2. Sequencing used CD4+ or CD8+ T cells sorted from blood, obtained in a trial of the OX40 agonist ivuxolimab. The sequence was collected from an adult with an advanced solid tumor such as melanoma, head and neck, liver or kidney cancer. The CDR3 is CASRRPGLAGSKAGELFF. DNA for the CDR3: TGTGCCAGCAGACGACCGGGACTAGCGGGATCGAAGGCCGGGGAGCTGTTTTTT.